These 16 T cell receptor beta chains were sequenced from one sample in a study of T cell clonality in common variable immunodeficiency (dated by TCRdb to the mid-2010s). Libraries were made using the immunoSEQ multiplex PCR assay. In TCRdb, the immuneACCESS table is reduced to in-frame sequences with V and J assigned. These tables do not hold every clone; where another copy was compared, an unresolved V gene accounts for under half, and the others remain unexplained. In this sample the table shows about 34,000 clones, and no singletons are among them. The ten largest clonotypes hold 28% of the sample. The paper as a whole reports these results and caveats: Reportedly, TCRbeta sequences from CVID had fewer deletions and N-nucleotide insertions, and highly modified clones with 13 or more V deletions were absent from CVID.

Their specific antigens are unknown. Sequenced material: peripheral blood mononuclear cells. The receptor set was obtained from a human donor with common variable immunodeficiency.

This clone occurred many times. The DNA ends 3 residues before the CDR3 does, and the rest of the CDR3 is filled in from the germline J gene. V and J are TRBV19 and TRBJ2-5; no reliable D call. This CDR3 is built from 13 residues. Germline V lookup: CDR1 LNHDA, CDR2 SQIVND (reference sequence). V was shortened by 3 bases and J by 4 bases, with 9 bases between the two germline ends. The CDR3 spells CASSIVLRETQYF. Incomplete CDR3 DNA: TGTGCCAGTAGTATTGTCCTCCGAGAGACC.

This clone was counted many times. Sequencing ends 3 residues short of the CDR3 end; the germline J gene provides the rest. This chain uses TRBV18 with TRBJ2-7; 11 positions match TRBD1. The CDR3 has 15 residues. The V and J ends lost 4 bases and 3 bases, in that order; junction bases with no gene match: 5. Germline-derived CDR1 and CDR2 are KGHSH and LQKENI. The CDR3 region is CASSRRDRGFYEQYF. The CDR3 bases that were read are TGTGCCAGCTCACGAAGGGACAGGGGGTTCTACGAG. Full variable domain (missing parts from reference TRBV18 and TRBJ2-7): NAGVMQNPRHLVRRRGQEARLRCSPMKGHSHVYWYRQLPEEGLKFMVYLQKENIIDESGMPKERFSAEFPKEGPSILRIQQVVRGDSAAYFCASSRRDRGFYEQYFGPGTRLTVT.

This clone was detected many times. CDR3 loop: CSARAPWRQDYSPLHF. CDR3 bases read: TGCAGTGCTAGAGCCCCTTGGCGCCAGGATTATTCACCC. The genes are TRBV20-1 and TRBJ1-6; no clear D gene. The sequence runs out 3 residues before the end of the CDR3; the remainder is reconstructed from the germline J gene. Trimming took 1 base from V and 8 from J, leaving 18 bases between them. The CDR3 totals 16 residues. Germline CDR1 DFQATT, CDR2 SNEGSKA (reference sequence).

This clone was observed at least ten times. CDR3 in amino acids: CASSSAVLSTDTQYF. Partial CDR3 DNA: TGTGCCAGTAGCTCAGCGGTACTCAGCACAGATACG. The V call is TRBV19, the J call TRBJ2-3, with a tentative D call TRBD2 (5 bases). Sequencing ends 3 residues short of the CDR3 end; the germline J gene provides the rest. The CDR3 totals 15 residues. The V gene lost 6 bases and the J gene lost 0 bases, with 13 bases spanning the gap. Germline assignment: CDR1 LNHDA and CDR2 SQIVND (reference sequence).

This clone turned up a few times. The read ends 3 residues before the CDR3 terminus; that terminus is restored from the germline J gene. The rearrangement uses TRBV19 and TRBJ1-5; 7 bases agree with TRBD1. This CDR3 contains 15 residues. V lost 8 bases, J lost 0 bases, and 7 bases stayed unmatched. The germline V gene encodes CDR1 LNHDA and CDR2 SQIVND (reference sequence). CDR3 sequence: CASCTGDYSNQPQHF. Partial CDR3 DNA: TGTGCCAGTTGTACAGGGGACTATAGCAATCAGCCC.

A note on this clone: Sequence at one end of the junction differs from germline and may be a read error. The read falls 3 residues short of the CDR3 end, and the missing part is taken from the germline J gene. The chain couples TRBV19 to TRBJ2-7; no firm D call. The CDR3 is 14 amino acids. Germline V gene sequence: CDR1 LNHDA, CDR2 SQIVND (reference sequence). Partial CDR3 DNA: TGTGCCAGCAGTAGGAGACAACGATCCTACGAG. This translates into CASSRRQRSYE. The CDR3 reads in full as CASSRRQRSYEQYF.

This clone was detected many times. Relative to the germline gene, one junction end is altered; a read error may explain this. The CDR3 sequence: CSVSSGSSKDIQYF. The DNA read from the CDR3 is TGCAGCGTTTCCAGCGGGAGTTCCAAAGACATT. The rearrangement uses TRBV29-1 and TRBJ2-4, with TRBD2 identical over 8 bases. The read stops 3 residues short of the end of the CDR3; the missing end is completed from the germline J gene. This CDR3 comprises 14 residues. The germline V gene encodes CDR1 SQVTM and CDR2 ANQGSEA.

This clone occurred a few times. Sequencing ends 3 residues short of the CDR3 end; the germline J gene provides the rest. The chain uses TRBV7-2 and TRBJ2-7, with 11 bases aligning to TRBD2. V lost 5 bases to trimming and J lost 4 bases; unmatched junction nucleotides: 4. The V gene's germline CDR1 is SGHTA and CDR2 FQGNSA. The CDR3 totals 14 residues. The CDR3 loop is CASSKGTSGYEQYF. CDR3 DNA, as far as it was read: TGTGCCAGCAGCAAAGGGACTAGCGGATACGAG.

This clone was counted a few times. Read sequence stops 3 residues before the CDR3 end, and the germline J gene provides the missing end. The chain combines TRBV30 with TRBJ2-7, with D perhaps matching TRBD2 (6 bases). The CDR3 covers 16 residues. Germline CDR1 and CDR2: GTSNPN and SVGIG (reference sequence). V was shortened by 1 base and J by 1 base, with 17 bases between the two germline ends. CDR3 DNA, as far as it was read: TGTGCCTGGAGTGGCAAAATCGGGACTCTTTCCTACGAG. Translated, it gives CAWSGKIGTLSYE. The complete CDR3 protein is CAWSGKIGTLSYEQYF.

In regard to this clone: At one end the junction does not follow the germline gene, possibly because of a read error. Read sequence stops 3 residues before the CDR3 end, and the germline J gene provides the missing end. The chain has TRBV7-3 and TRBJ1-3; D is possibly TRBD1 (6 bases). Germline lookup yields CDR1 SGHTA and CDR2 FQGTGA. CDR3 length equals 13 residues. CDR3 DNA (partial): TGTTCCAGCAGCTCCTTGACTAGCGGGACA. Its protein product is CSSSSLTSGT. The full CDR3 protein reads CSSSSLTSGTIYF.

A few counts support this clone. The sequenced fragment ends 3 residues before the CDR3 boundary, so the rest is inferred from the germline J gene. The chain links TRBV7-3 to TRBJ2-7; D call uncertain. Trimming took off 1 base at V and 0 bases at J, with 7 bases between the two ends. CDR1 and CDR2 (germline): SGHTA, FQGTGA. The CDR3 sequence is 14 residues long. The sequenced part of the CDR3 DNA is TGTGCCAGCAGCTTAATGGCAGGCTCCTACGAG. Its translation: CASSLMAGSYE. The whole CDR3 reads CASSLMAGSYEQYF. The full variable domain, with the rest looked up from reference TRBV7-3 and TRBJ2-7, is GAGVSQTPSNKVTEKGKYVELRCDPISGHTALYWYRQSLGQGPEFLIYFQGTGAADDSGLPNDRFFAVRPEGSVSTLKIQRTERGDSAVYLCASSLMAGSYEQYFGPGTRLTVT.

This clone was counted between two and nine times. The DNA ends 3 residues before the CDR3 does, and the rest of the CDR3 is filled in from the germline J gene. The J gene is TRBJ2-3, the V gene TRBV2; 8 bases align to TRBD2. Germline CDR1 is SNHLY and CDR2 is FYNNEI. This CDR3 spans 15 amino acids. J lost 0 bases, V lost 4 bases, and 3 bases had no gene match. The sequenced CDR3 bases are TGTGCCAGCAGTGTCCCTAGCGGGAGCACAGATACG. It encodes CASSVPSGSTDT. The whole CDR3 protein reads CASSVPSGSTDTQYF.

With respect to this clone: Read coverage stops 3 residues before the CDR3 terminus; the germline J gene supplies the remainder. V gene TRBV19 combines with J gene TRBJ1-1; weak D call: TRBD1 (5 bases). Germline V lookup: CDR1 LNHDA, CDR2 SQIVND (reference sequence). The CDR3 loop spans 14 amino acids. The sequenced CDR3 bases are TGTGCCAGTAGTCTCGGCGTGAGGGGCTGGGGA. Translated, it gives CASSLGVRGWG. The entire CDR3 reads CASSLGVRGWGAFF.

At least ten counts were recorded for this clone. The read ends 3 residues before the CDR3 terminus; that terminus is restored from the germline J gene. This rearrangement joins TRBV5-4 to TRBJ2-4, with D perhaps TRBD1 (6 bases). Germline CDR1 SGHNT, CDR2 YYREEE (reference sequence). V lost 0 bases, J lost 0 bases, and 10 bases lay in between. This CDR3 has 16 amino acids. The CDR3 is CASSLGTALAKNIQYF. The DNA read from the CDR3 is TGTGCCAGCAGCTTGGGGACAGCACTAGCCAAAAACATT.

This clone was counted between two and nine times. The CDR3 goes on 3 residues after the read ends, and that part is filled in from the germline J gene. The rearrangement uses TRBV30 and TRBJ1-4; perhaps TRBD1 as D (5 bases). Germline V CDR1 and CDR2: GTSNPN, SVGIG (reference sequence). This CDR3 is built from 12 residues. V lost 8 bases, J lost 5 bases, and 12 bases lay in between. CDR3 amino acids: CAGARGNEKLFF. Incomplete CDR3 DNA: TGTGCCGGCGCCCGGGGGAATGAAAAA.

Only a few counts were recorded for this clone. Coverage ceases 3 residues before the CDR3 finishes, and the germline J gene fills in the end. The J gene is TRBJ2-1, the V gene TRBV29-1; TRBD2 agrees at 13 bases. From germline, CDR1 is SQVTM and CDR2 ANQGSEA. Unmatched junction bases numbered 8, after V lost 7 bases and J lost 5 bases. CDR3 length: 15 residues. The sequenced CDR3 bases are TGCAGCGCCGGAGGGACTAGCGGGACGGACAATGAG. This encodes CSAGGTSGTDNE. The complete CDR3 sequence is CSAGGTSGTDNEQFF.